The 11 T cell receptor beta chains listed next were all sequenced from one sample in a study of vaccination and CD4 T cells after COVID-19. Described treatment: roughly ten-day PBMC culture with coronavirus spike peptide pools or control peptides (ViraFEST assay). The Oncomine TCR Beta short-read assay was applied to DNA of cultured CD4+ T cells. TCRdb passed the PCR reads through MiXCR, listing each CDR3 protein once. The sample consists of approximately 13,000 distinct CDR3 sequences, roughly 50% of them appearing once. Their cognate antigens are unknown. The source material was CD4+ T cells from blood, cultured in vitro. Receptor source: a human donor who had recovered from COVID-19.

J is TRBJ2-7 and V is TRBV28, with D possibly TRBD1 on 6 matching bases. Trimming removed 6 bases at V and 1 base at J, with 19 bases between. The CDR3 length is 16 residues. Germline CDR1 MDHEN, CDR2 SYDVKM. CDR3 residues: CASSPLTRTASYEQYF. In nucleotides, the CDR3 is TGTGCCAGCAGCCCATTAACACGGACAGCGTCCTACGAGCAGTACTTC.

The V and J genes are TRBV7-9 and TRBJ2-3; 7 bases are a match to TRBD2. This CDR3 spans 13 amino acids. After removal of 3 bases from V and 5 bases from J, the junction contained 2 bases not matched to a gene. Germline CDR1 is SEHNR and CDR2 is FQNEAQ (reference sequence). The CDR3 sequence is CASSFWEGDTQYF. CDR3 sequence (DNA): TGTGCCAGCAGCTTTTGGGAGGGAGATACGCAGTATTTT.

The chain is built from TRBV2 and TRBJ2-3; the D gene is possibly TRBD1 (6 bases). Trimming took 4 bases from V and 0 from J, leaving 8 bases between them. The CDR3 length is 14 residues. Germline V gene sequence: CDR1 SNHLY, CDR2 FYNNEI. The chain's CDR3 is CASSVDRSTDTQYF. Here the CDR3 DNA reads TGTGCCAGCAGTGTTGACAGGAGCACAGATACGCAGTATTTT.

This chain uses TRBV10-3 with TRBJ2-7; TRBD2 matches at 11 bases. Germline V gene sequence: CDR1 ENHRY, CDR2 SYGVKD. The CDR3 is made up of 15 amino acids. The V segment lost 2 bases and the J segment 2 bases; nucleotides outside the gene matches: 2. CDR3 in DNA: TGTGCCATCAGTGAGGCACTAGCGGGAGCCTACGAGCAGTACTTC. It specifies CAISEALAGAYEQYF.

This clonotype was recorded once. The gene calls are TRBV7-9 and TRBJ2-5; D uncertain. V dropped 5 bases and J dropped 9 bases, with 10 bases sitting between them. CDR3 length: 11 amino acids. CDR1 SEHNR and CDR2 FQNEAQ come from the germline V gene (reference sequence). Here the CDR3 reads CASSAQTSQYF. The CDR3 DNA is TGTGCCAGCAGCGCCCAGACGTCCCAGTACTTC.

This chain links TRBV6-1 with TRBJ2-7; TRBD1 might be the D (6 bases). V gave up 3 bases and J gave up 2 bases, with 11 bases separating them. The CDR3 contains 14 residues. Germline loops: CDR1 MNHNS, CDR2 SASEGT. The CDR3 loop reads CASSDRGPPYEQYF. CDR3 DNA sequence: TGTGCCAGCAGTGACAGGGGTCCACCCTACGAGCAGTACTTC.

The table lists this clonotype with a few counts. CDR3 coding DNA: TGTGCCAGCAGCTTATCTGGCTTCTCCTACGAGCAGTACTTC. It specifies CASSLSGFSYEQYF. V gene TRBV7-9 combines with J gene TRBJ2-7, with D unresolved. V lost 2 bases to trimming and J lost 0 bases, with 8 bases between them. This CDR3 comprises 14 residues. The germline V gene encodes CDR1 SEHNR and CDR2 FQNEAQ (reference sequence).

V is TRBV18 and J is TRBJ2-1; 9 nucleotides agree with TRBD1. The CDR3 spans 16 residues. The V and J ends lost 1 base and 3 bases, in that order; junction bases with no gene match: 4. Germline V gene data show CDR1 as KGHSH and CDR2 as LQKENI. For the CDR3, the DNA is TGTGCCAGCTCACCACAGGGACAGGGAGACTACAATGAGCAGTTCTTC. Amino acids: CASSPQGQGDYNEQFF. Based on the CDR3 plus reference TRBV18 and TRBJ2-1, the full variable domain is NAGVMQNPRHLVRRRGQEARLRCSPMKGHSHVYWYRQLPEEGLKFMVYLQKENIIDESGMPKERFSAEFPKEGPSILRIQQVVRGDSAAYFCASSPQGQGDYNEQFFGPGTRLTVL.

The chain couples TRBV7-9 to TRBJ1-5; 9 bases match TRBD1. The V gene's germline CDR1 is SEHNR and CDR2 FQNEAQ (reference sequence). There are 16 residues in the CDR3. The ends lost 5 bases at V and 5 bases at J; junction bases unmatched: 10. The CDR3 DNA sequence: TGTGCCAGCAGCCCCACAGGGGGCGCCGTCGATCAGCCCCAGCATTTT. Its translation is CASSPTGGAVDQPQHF.

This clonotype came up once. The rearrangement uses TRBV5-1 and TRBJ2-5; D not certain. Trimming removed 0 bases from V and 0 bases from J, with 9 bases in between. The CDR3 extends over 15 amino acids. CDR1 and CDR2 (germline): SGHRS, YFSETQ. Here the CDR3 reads CASSLASTNQETQYF. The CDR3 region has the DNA TGCGCCAGCAGCTTGGCCTCGACAAACCAAGAGACCCAGTACTTC.

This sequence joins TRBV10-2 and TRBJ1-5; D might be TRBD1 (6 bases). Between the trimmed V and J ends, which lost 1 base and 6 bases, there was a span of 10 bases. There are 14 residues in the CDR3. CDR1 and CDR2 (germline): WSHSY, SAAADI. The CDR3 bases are TGCGCCAGCAGTGAGTTTAAGGACAGTCAGCCCCAGCATTTT. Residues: CASSEFKDSQPQHF.